The subject of this entry is one T cell receptor (beta chain). Its antigen is currently not known. No base quality information exists; no much larger clone differs at one position. This entry comes from a study of blood T cells in healthy people across ages (dated by TCRdb to between 2015 and 2017). At the level of the whole study: In model experiments, template switching captured roughly one uniquely barcoded TCR beta cDNA molecule for every two T cells. To track age-related changes in TCR beta repertoire diversity, the study relied on deep sequencing normalized with unique cDNA molecular identifiers. The donors were split into four age groups: young (average 16 years), middle-aged (around 40), aged (over 55) and long-lived (under 85). Two additional independent replicas of 1 million unique cDNA reads from the same blood draw were analyzed for two donors (one aged 18 to 30 and one aged 80 or older). Donors of different ages were randomly distributed across sequencing lanes to avoid experimental bias. The study at large found these results: Estimates of total diversity from one million sequenced T cells were regarded as lower bounds and underestimates. Observed TCR beta diversity per million T cells fell roughly linearly with age, and a significant reduction was already apparent by age around 36. Compared with the aged group, the long-lived group had more naive CD4+ T cells, fewer expanded clones and increased TCR diversity, suggesting age selection. Conclusive comparison of naive and antigen-experienced compartments was prevented by the profiling of bulk unsorted PBMCs. The CMV infection status of donors was not known, potentially confounding age-related changes in expanded clonotypes. Observed TCR beta diversity correlated strongly with the percentage of naive T cells measured by flow cytometry.

V and J are truncated by 5 bases and 4 bases respectively, leaving an intervening sequence of 12 bases. The CDR3 runs 15 amino acids, cysteine and phenylalanine included. CDR3 DNA only is kept here, 45 bases in frame from base 1. CDR1 and CDR2, looked up from the germline V gene, are SGHTA and FQGNSA. The approximately 39 donors, aged roughly 6 to 95 years, were systemically healthy Caucasian individuals from Russia. Roughly 11 milliliters of peripheral blood were drawn from each donor into EDTA-treated Vacutainer tubes. Ficoll-Paque density-gradient centrifugation was used to isolate PBMCs, with at least 7 million per sample. Trizol reagent was used to extract total RNA from the PBMCs, yielding at least 6 micrograms per sample. Naive CD45RAhigh/CD27high T cell percentages were measured by flow cytometry on a PBMC aliquot from every donor. Libraries were made using 5' RACE. Instrument used: Illumina HiSeq 2500. A second PCR of roughly 6 to 11 cycles was performed with a sample-barcoded 5' primer and a J-beta primer mix. A unique molecular identifier was introduced onto each TCR beta cDNA molecule by a template-switch 5' adaptor carrying 12 random nucleotides. Each sample yielded at least 2.5 million CDR3-containing paired-end reads. All of the RNA was converted into first-strand cDNA using the Mint cDNA synthesis kit, with a TRBC-specific oligonucleotide serving as the primer. Following uracil-DNA glycosylase treatment, all cDNA underwent a first 18-cycle PCR with the universal primers M1SS and BC2_uni_R. Processing in the source paper ran as follows. Each sample was normalized by randomly selecting 1 million high-quality reads, each carrying a distinct molecular identifier. Reads sharing molecular identifiers were discarded rather than binned into consensus sequences. MiTCR, with a Q25 quality threshold and the strictest error-elimination algorithm, was used for CDR3 identification, clonotype clustering and error correction. A nonparametric unseen species model with Euler transformation was used to estimate lower-bound total TCR beta diversity. TCRdb applied fastp at Q25 and MiXCR to the public reads, then kept only in-frame beta chains. Rows with a matching CDR3 protein are joined into one entry that keeps the most common DNA and genes. These V and J calls derive from TCRdb rather than the authors' analysis. The sample table records hundreds of thousands of distinct CDR3 sequences; around 21% of these occur just once. Around 3.4% of the sample goes to the ten largest clones.

The sample consisted of blood. This receptor was taken from a man aged 65 to 79 in good health. The V and J genes are TRBV7-2 and TRBJ2-6; confidence is insufficient to name the D gene. The DNA is TGTGCCAGCAGCCCCCATGTCTCCGGGGCCAACGTCCTGACTTTC. It is translated as CASSPHVSGANVLTF.